A single sample is the source of the 14 T cell receptor beta chains below, sequenced in a study of cytotoxic CD8 clonotypes in ibrutinib-treated CLL. Here immunoSEQ multiplex PCR was the method, and the copy in TCRdb shows in-frame clones only, minus some. The table lists 300,000 or so clones, 67% of them singletons. Sample: PBMCs, taken after 36 months of ibrutinib treatment. Every receptor here comes from a human donor with chronic lymphocytic leukemia.

This clone has just a few counts. This rearrangement joins TRBV29-1 to TRBJ2-7, with D unclear. Germline-derived CDR1 and CDR2 are SQVTM and ANQGSEA. Trimming took off 4 bases at V and 4 bases at J, with 8 bases between the two ends. CDR3 size: 11 residues. This CDR3 is CSVGEVYEQYF. The CDR3 bases are TGCAGCGTTGGCGAGGTATACGAGCAGTACTTC.

The chain combines TRBV18 with TRBJ2-7; D is ambiguous. Germline V gene sequence: CDR1 KGHSH, CDR2 LQKENI. The CDR3 spans 15 residues. Trimming removed 5 bases at V and 0 bases at J, with 14 bases between. CDR3 sequence (DNA): TGTGCCAGCTCAGGCCAAAAGATAAGCTCCTACGAGCAGTACTTC. Its protein product is CASSGQKISSYEQYF.

This clone was counted between two and nine times. This chain joins TRBV29-1 and TRBJ1-2; TRBD1 aligns across 8 bases. CDR3 size: 12 residues. CDR1 is SQVTM, CDR2 ANQGSEA, per germline. With 6 bases clipped from V and 7 bases from J, the junction kept 7 bases outside the gene matches. The CDR3 DNA is TGCAGCGTAGTGACAGGGGAGTCTGGCTACACCTTC. It codes for CSVVTGESGYTF.

J is TRBJ1-6 and V is TRBV6-6; D perhaps matches TRBD1 (5 bases). V was shortened by 7 bases and J by 9 bases, with 16 bases between the two germline ends. CDR1 and CDR2 (germline): MNHNY, SVGAGI (reference sequence). This CDR3 contains 14 residues. Here the CDR3 reads CASKRNEGSSPLHF. The CDR3 bases are TGTGCCAGCAAACGGAACGAGGGGAGTTCACCCCTCCACTTT.

This chain joins TRBV4-1 and TRBJ1-5; D gene ambiguous. This CDR3 is built from 14 residues. CDR1 MGHRA and CDR2 YSYEKL come from the germline V gene. V lost 4 bases and J 3 bases, leaving 10 bases between the germline ends. CDR3 sequence reads: CASSPTVYNQPQHF. The CDR3 DNA reads TGCGCCAGCAGCCCAACAGTGTACAATCAGCCCCAGCATTTT.

This chain joins TRBV11-2 and TRBJ2-7, with 11 bases matching TRBD2. CDR1 is SGHAT and CDR2 is FQNNGV in the germline V gene. This CDR3 contains 14 residues. J lost 3 bases, V lost 6 bases, and 4 bases had no gene match. CDR3 residues: CASSIGLAGYEQYF. For the CDR3, the DNA is TGTGCCAGCAGTATAGGACTAGCGGGCTACGAGCAGTACTTC.

This chain uses TRBV21-1 with TRBJ1-1; the D call of TRBD1 is as the table states it, not checked on the DNA. TRBV21-1 is noted as a pseudogene. This CDR3 is built from 21 residues. The CDR3 loop reads CASSKVPLSPTGAVGNTEAFF. The CDR3 DNA follows: TGTGCCAGCAGCAAAGTGCCCCTCTCACCAACAGGGGCGGTGGGAAACACTGAAGCTTTCTTT.

The chain is built from TRBV28 and TRBJ2-7; no definite D call. This CDR3 spans 16 amino acids. Trimming left V 4 bases short and J 4 bases short, with 20 bases between. CDR1 and CDR2 (germline): MDHEN, SYDVKM. The CDR3 is CASSSPTGSVTYEQYF. CDR3 coding DNA: TGTGCCAGCAGTTCCCCTACCGGGTCTGTTACATACGAGCAGTACTTC.

Here the CDR3 reads CASSLLGGTYEQYF. CDR3 bases: TGTGCCAGCAGCTTATTGGGCGGGACTTACGAGCAGTACTTC. The chain recombines TRBV6-6 with TRBJ2-7, with TRBD2 as a possible D gene (6 bases). The ends were cut back, 6 bases at V and 4 bases at J, with 16 bases in the middle. The CDR3 consists of 14 residues. In germline, CDR1 is MNHNY, CDR2 SVGAGI (reference sequence).

The rearrangement uses TRBV18 and TRBJ2-1; tentatively, D is TRBD2 (6 bases). Trimming took off 3 bases at V and 9 bases at J, with 12 bases between the two ends. This CDR3 is 13 amino acids long. The germline gives CDR1 KGHSH, CDR2 LQKENI. The CDR3 nucleotides read TGTGCCAGCTCACCCCTTCGGGAGACTGAGCAGTTCTTC. This sequence encodes CASSPLRETEQFF.

The CDR3 DNA reads TGTGCCAGCAGCGTAGGTCCTAGCGGGGACTCCTACGAGCAGTACTTC. Its translation is CASSVGPSGDSYEQYF. V is TRBV9 and J is TRBJ2-7; TRBD2 matches 9 bases. Germline V gene lookup returns CDR1 SGDLS and CDR2 YYNGEE. The CDR3 has 16 residues. The V segment lost 0 bases and the J segment 0 bases; nucleotides outside the gene matches: 4.

The chain uses TRBV7-2 and TRBJ2-5, with 10 bases identical to TRBD2. J lost 5 bases, V lost 1 base, and 7 bases had no gene match. Germline V gene lookup returns CDR1 SGHTA and CDR2 FQGNSA. This CDR3 has 16 amino acids. CDR3 sequence (DNA): TGTGCCAGCAGCTTAGGAAGGGGGACTAGCGAGGAGACCCAGTACTTC. Encoded protein: CASSLGRGTSEETQYF. The whole variable domain, filled in from reference TRBV7-2 and TRBJ2-5, reads GAGVSQSPSNKVTEKGKDVELRCDPISGHTALYWYRQSLGQGLEFLIYFQGNSAPDKSGLPSDRFSAERTGGSVSTLTIQRTQQEDSAVYLCASSLGRGTSEETQYFGPGTRLLVL.

This clone was found once. This chain uses TRBV5-6 with TRBJ2-5; 7 nucleotides line up with TRBD1. Germline V gene data show CDR1 as SGHDT and CDR2 as YYEEEE. There are 15 residues in the CDR3. V was clipped by 6 bases and J by 4 bases; unmatched bases: 12. This chain's CDR3 is CASTMGTGVGETQYF. The DNA of the CDR3 is TGTGCCAGCACGATGGGAACAGGGGTGGGAGAGACCCAGTACTTC.

The table lists this clone with a few counts. The genes are TRBV7-8 and TRBJ1-5; D unresolved. The CDR3 is made up of 14 amino acids. Trimming left V 1 base short and J 4 bases short, with 8 bases between. Germline V CDR1 and CDR2: SGHVS, FQNEAQ. The CDR3 bases are TGTGCCAGCAGCTTAGGGGCGGGGAATCAGCCCCAGCATTTT. This translates into CASSLGAGNQPQHF.